The rows below give T cell receptor beta chains drawn from one sample of a study of T cells in Graves' hyperthyroidism and ophthalmopathy. TCRdb re-called the multiplex PCR reads through MiXCR, storing one row per CDR3 protein. The sample lists 340,000 or so distinct CDR3 sequences, 21% occurring once. Input material: blood. The source of these receptors is a woman aged 50 to 65 with Graves' hyperthyroidism. CDR3s include the opening cysteine and the closing phenylalanine or tryptophan. Size is stated for part of the rows, as once, few or many counts, or as a class when the clone is expanded.

CDR3aa,v_gene,abundance
CAIGGDLNSPLHF,TRBV10-3,few
CASGRTNTGELFF,TRBV6-1,few
CATQVGDPLSQNEQFF,TRBV24-1,few
CASSLPLIGAEAFF,TRBV12-3/TRBV12-4,many
CATEQGTGANVLTF,TRBV28,-
CASSRSTVQETQYF,TRBV18,few
CASRGAGEYTGELFF,TRBV2,-
CAGSPPGLFQEAQYF,TRBV28,-
CASTDPGQTSSYEQYF,TRBV6-2/TRBV6-3,-
CASSQGAGVGTGELFF,TRBV4-1,few
CASSQATDSPLRF,TRBV3-1,-
CASSFGTGGHNSPLHF,TRBV5-1,many
CASCAGTSGSNEQFF,TRBV18,few
CASSLWGNEQFF,TRBV12-3/TRBV12-4,many
CSVADRVGSGNTIYF,TRBV29-1,many
CSAWTGDNNEQFF,TRBV20-1,-
CASSSGAGGPQEQYF,TRBV7-9,once
CASSQGTAVYGYTF,TRBV11-2,many
CASRGQGWTGYTF,TRBV4-1,-
CASSELFLGEQYF,TRBV2,many
CASSFSTGDYEQYF,TRBV12-3/TRBV12-4,many
CASSETNTQYF,TRBV2,many
CASSLAGVRDTEAFF,TRBV5-6,few
CASSNYNEQFF,TRBV11-2,many
CATMAGYNTGELFF,TRBV24-1,-
CASSLGVSWNTEAFF,TRBV5-5,-
CASSVAPDSLNTEAFF,TRBV9,few
CSARDLGKSSYNEQFF,TRBV20-1,-
CASRSSGVDTQYF,TRBV27,-
CASSIGGNEQFF,TRBV19,-
CASSSFEGANYEQYF,TRBV7-7,few
CAISTQGQNTGELFF,TRBV10-3,few
CASSFQGAIYEQYF,TRBV12-3/TRBV12-4,many
CASGLPGLVVSNEQFF,TRBV12-5,-
CSASGAGHSPETQYF,TRBV20-1,many
CSVGGQDQANYGYTF,TRBV29-1,many
CASSLEGGNTEAFF,TRBV7-9,many
CASSQDRRGTSGGLLQTQYF,TRBV3-1,-
CASSTSDISSYGYTF,TRBV7-9,many
CASSKKASSGANVLTF,TRBV13,-
CATSRPPRGEQYF,TRBV15,few
CASSQDWVTYEQYF,TRBV3-1,many
CASSFTGWGTDTQYF,TRBV5-1,many
CASSYLTSGSITGELFF,TRBV6-5,many
CASSLEGAVQYF,TRBV5-1,many
CASSQWPRSYEQYF,TRBV14,many
CASSVGGVSGAKNIQYF,TRBV9,-
CASSYSTGGREKLFF,TRBV6-5,-
CASSLAAGTWEKLFF,TRBV7-9,few
CASSQEYRSSYEQYF,TRBV4-1,many
CASSPRTGMNTGELFF,TRBV3-1,many
CASSVVGVPGELFF,TRBV9,-
CASSLLDPGNTEAFF,TRBV3-1,many